The 9 T cell receptor beta chains given below trace back to one sample, sequenced in a study of cytomegalovirus exposure and HLA in healthy donors. Data came from immunoSEQ multiplex PCR; TCRdb stores just in-frame clones and leaves some out. The sample has around 250,000 clones, 85% to 90% seen once. Input material: PBMCs. The origin of the receptors is a woman aged 18-30 years in good health and CMV-seronegative.

A note on this clone: The sample carries other DNA sequences with the same CDR3. J is TRBJ1-5 and V is TRBV5-1; the D is unclear. This CDR3 region has 15 residues. CDR1 SGHRS and CDR2 YFSETQ come from the germline V gene. Trimming stripped 0 bases from V and 1 base from J, with 8 bases between. As DNA, the CDR3 is TGCGCCAGCAGCTTGGGCGATTCGAGCAATCAGCCCCAGCATTTT. It yields the protein CASSLGDSSNQPQHF.

This clone was detected a few times. The chain links TRBV30 to TRBJ1-5; D call uncertain. V was cut by 3 bases and J by 2 bases, with 8 bases left in between. Germline CDR1 GTSNPN, CDR2 SVGIG (reference sequence). The CDR3 spans 13 residues. DNA of the CDR3: TGTGCCTGGAGCCCACTGGGCAATCAGCCCCAGCATTTT. It specifies CAWSPLGNQPQHF.

V usage is TRBV4-1 and J usage is TRBJ1-5; 7 bases agree with TRBD1. With 0 bases clipped from V and 4 bases from J, the junction kept 3 bases outside the gene matches. Germline V lookup: CDR1 MGHRA, CDR2 YSYEKL. This CDR3 contains 15 residues. The CDR3 DNA is TGCGCCAGCAGCCAAGAGCCGACAGGGAATCAGCCCCAGCATTTT. Amino acid sequence: CASSQEPTGNQPQHF.

V usage is TRBV5-6 and J usage is TRBJ2-1; 7 bases align to TRBD1. This CDR3 has 16 residues. The germline gives CDR1 SGHDT, CDR2 YYEEEE. V lost 5 bases, J lost 4 bases, and 12 bases stayed unmatched. The CDR3 is CASSSDRESEYNEQFF. In DNA form, the CDR3 reads TGTGCCAGCAGTTCTGACAGGGAGAGTGAGTACAATGAGCAGTTCTTC.

The count of this clone is one. The chain couples TRBV2 to TRBJ1-4; a weak D match, TRBD1 (6 bases). The CDR3 length is 14 residues. V dropped 6 bases and J dropped 2 bases, with 10 bases sitting between them. Per the germline V gene, CDR1 is SNHLY and CDR2 is FYNNEI. This CDR3 reads CASRYGQTNEKLFF. CDR3 in DNA: TGTGCCAGCAGATATGGACAGACTAATGAAAAACTGTTTTTT. Variable domain in full (rest from reference TRBV2 and TRBJ1-4): EPEVTQTPSHQVTQMGQEVILRCVPISNHLYFYWYRQILGQKVEFLVSFYNNEISEKSEIFDDQFSVERPDGSNFTLKIRSTKLEDSAMYFCASRYGQTNEKLFFGSGTQLSVL.

This rearrangement joins TRBV11-3 to TRBJ2-2, with TRBD1 matching over 8 bases. CDR1 and CDR2 from the germline V gene are SGHNT and YENEEA. With 5 bases clipped from V and 4 bases from J, the junction kept 6 bases outside the gene matches. The CDR3 contains 15 residues. The CDR3 protein is CASSKQGGLTGELFF. As DNA, the CDR3 is TGTGCCAGCAGCAAACAGGGGGGTCTCACCGGGGAGCTGTTTTTT.

The chain couples TRBV5-4 to TRBJ1-1, with D unclear. The V gene's germline CDR1 is SGHNT and CDR2 YYREEE (reference sequence). Trimming shortened V by 1 base and J by 5 bases, and 6 bases separated the two germline ends. The length of the CDR3 is 12 residues. CDR3: CASSLTGTEAFF. CDR3 DNA sequence: TGTGCCAGCAGCTTGACGGGGACTGAAGCTTTCTTT.

The chain combines TRBV19 with TRBJ2-3; D is perhaps TRBD1 (6 bases). V shed 2 bases and J shed 1 base, with 13 bases lying between them. The CDR3 runs 16 residues. Per germline, CDR1 LNHDA and CDR2 SQIVND (reference sequence). CDR3 DNA: TGTGCCAGTAGTATACATCAGGGGACCCGCACAGATACGCAGTATTTT. The encoded protein is CASSIHQGTRTDTQYF. The variable domain in full, completed from reference TRBV19 and TRBJ2-3, reads DGGITQSPKYLFRKEGQNVTLSCEQNLNHDAMYWYRQDPGQGLRLIYYSQIVNDFQKGDIAEGYSVSREKKESFPLTVTSAQKNPTAFYLCASSIHQGTRTDTQYFGPGTRLTVL.

This sequence joins TRBV25-1 and TRBJ1-4, with D tentatively TRBD1 (5 bases). The V gene lost 5 bases and the J gene lost 4 bases, with 14 bases spanning the gap. Germline V gene data show CDR1 as MGHDK and CDR2 as SYGVNS. CDR3 length: 15 residues. The CDR3 DNA sequence: TGTGCCAGCAGTAGGATTGGACACAATAATGAAAAACTGTTTTTT. Protein: CASSRIGHNNEKLFF.